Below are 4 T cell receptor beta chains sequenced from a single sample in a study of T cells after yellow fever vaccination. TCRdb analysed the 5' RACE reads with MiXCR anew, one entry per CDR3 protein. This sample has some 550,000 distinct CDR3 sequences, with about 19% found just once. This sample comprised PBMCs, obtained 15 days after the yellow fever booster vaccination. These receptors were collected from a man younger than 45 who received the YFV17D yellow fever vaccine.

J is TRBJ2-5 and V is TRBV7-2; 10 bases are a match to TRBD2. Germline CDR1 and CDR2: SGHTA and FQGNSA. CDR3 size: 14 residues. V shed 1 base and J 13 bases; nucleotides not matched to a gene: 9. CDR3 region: CASSLDRSGRVPYF. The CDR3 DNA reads TGTGCCAGCAGCTTAGATAGGAGCGGGAGGGTCCCGTACTTC.

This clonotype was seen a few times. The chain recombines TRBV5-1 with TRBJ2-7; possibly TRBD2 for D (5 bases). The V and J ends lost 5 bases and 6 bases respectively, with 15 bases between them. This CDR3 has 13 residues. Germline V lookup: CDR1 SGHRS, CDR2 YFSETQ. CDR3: CASRDSDPGEQYF. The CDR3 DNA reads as TGCGCCAGCAGGGACTCCGATCCTGGCGAGCAGTACTTC.

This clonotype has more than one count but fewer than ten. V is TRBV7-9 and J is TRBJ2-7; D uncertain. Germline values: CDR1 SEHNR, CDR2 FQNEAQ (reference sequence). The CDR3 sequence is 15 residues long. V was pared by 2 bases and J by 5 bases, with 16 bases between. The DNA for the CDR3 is TGTGCCAGCAGCTTATTTCCGGTGGCAGACGACGAGCAGTACTTC. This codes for CASSLFPVADDEQYF.

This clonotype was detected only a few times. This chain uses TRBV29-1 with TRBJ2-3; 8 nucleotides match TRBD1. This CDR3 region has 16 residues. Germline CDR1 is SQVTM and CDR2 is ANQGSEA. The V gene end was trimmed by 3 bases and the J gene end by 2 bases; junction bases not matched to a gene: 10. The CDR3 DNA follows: TGCAGCGTTGATCCCAGGACAGGGTGGAACACAGATACGCAGTATTTT. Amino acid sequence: CSVDPRTGWNTDTQYF.